Listed here are 9 T cell receptor beta chains from one sample, sequenced in a study of CD8+ T cells in alopecia areata. Sequencing relied on a cDNA template that was reverse transcribed from extracted RNA. TCRdb keeps only in-frame clones here, not all; method: immunoSEQ multiplex PCR. Altogether some 110,000 clones are present, under 40% being singletons, with the ten largest covering 2.5% to 3.5%. Sequencing input: CD4+ T cells sorted from blood. The receptor set was obtained from a human donor with alopecia areata.

This clone has a handful of counts. The chain couples TRBV6-5 to TRBJ2-2, with 10 bases matching TRBD1. This CDR3 comprises 15 residues. V trimming: 6 bases; J trimming: 7 bases; junction bases outside the gene matches: 8. The germline gives CDR1 MNHEY, CDR2 SVGAGI. CDR3 amino acids: CASRIDRGPNGELFF. CDR3 nucleotides: TGTGCCAGCAGGATCGACAGGGGGCCGAACGGGGAGCTGTTTTTT.

This CDR3 is CASFGGSGGPETQYF. The DNA of the CDR3 is TGCGCCAGCTTCGGAGGGAGCGGGGGACCAGAGACCCAGTACTTC. The chain is built from TRBV5-1 and TRBJ2-5; 8 nucleotides align to TRBD2. CDR3 length equals 15 residues. The trim removed 7 bases at V and 4 bases at J, leaving 12 bases unmatched. Per the germline V gene, CDR1 is SGHRS and CDR2 is YFSETQ.

In nucleotides, the CDR3 is TGTGCCTGGAGTGTACGAGGGGGAGAGGGTGAAGCTTTCTTT. As protein: CAWSVRGGEGEAFF. The gene calls are TRBV30 and TRBJ1-1; perhaps TRBD1 as D (6 bases). Trimming pared 0 bases from V and 7 bases from J, leaving 15 bases between. The V gene's germline CDR1 is GTSNPN and CDR2 SVGIG (reference sequence). The CDR3 length is 14 residues.

The J gene is TRBJ2-2, the V gene TRBV30; D perhaps matches TRBD2 (6 bases). The CDR3 extends over 16 amino acids. CDR1 GTSNPN and CDR2 SVGIG come from the germline V gene (reference sequence). V was trimmed by 0 bases and J by 5 bases, leaving 16 bases between them. CDR3 protein: CAWSVGLARTTGELFF. The CDR3 bases are TGTGCCTGGAGTGTAGGGCTAGCGCGAACTACCGGGGAGCTGTTTTTT.

The chain employs TRBV28 and TRBJ1-2; D possibly corresponds to TRBD1 (6 bases). The length of the CDR3 is 14 residues. Per the germline V gene, CDR1 is MDHEN and CDR2 is SYDVKM. Trimming removed 4 bases at V and 4 bases at J, with 13 bases between. CDR3 coding DNA: TGTGCCAGCAGTTACAGGGTACGCCCCTATGGCTACACCTTC. Protein: CASSYRVRPYGYTF.

This clone occurred a few times. The rearrangement joins TRBV7-2 to TRBJ1-1; no clear D. The length of the CDR3 is 13 residues. The V and J ends lost 5 bases and 0 bases respectively, with 7 bases between them. The germline V gene encodes CDR1 SGHTA and CDR2 FQGNSA. Written as DNA, the CDR3 is TGTGCCAGCAGCGCATCGATGAACACTGAAGCTTTCTTT. Residues: CASSASMNTEAFF.

The chain uses TRBV11-2 and TRBJ2-1; TRBD2 aligns across 12 bases. The length of the CDR3 is 16 residues. The junction had 5 bases not matched to a gene; V was cut back by 5 bases and J by 3 bases. CDR1 and CDR2 (germline): SGHAT, FQNNGV. CDR3 coding DNA: TGTGCCAGCAGCAGAGCTAGCGGGAGGGGCTACAATGAGCAGTTCTTC. Residues: CASSRASGRGYNEQFF. The complete variable domain, with remaining parts taken from reference TRBV11-2 and TRBJ2-1, reads EAGVAQSPRYKIIEKRQSVAFWCNPISGHATLYWYQQILGQGPKLLIQFQNNGVVDDSQLPKDRFSAERLKGVDSTLKIQPAKLEDSAVYLCASSRASGRGYNEQFFGPGTRLTVL.

Only a few counts were recorded for this clone. The chain is built from TRBV28 and TRBJ2-7; D assignment may be TRBD1 or TRBD2 (5 bases each). The CDR3 runs to 14 residues. V was clipped by 2 bases and J by 6 bases, with 14 bases between them. CDR1 MDHEN and CDR2 SYDVKM come from the germline V gene. The CDR3 DNA is TGTGCCAGCAGTTTAAGGGGCTCGGCGGGCGAGCAGTACTTC. Translation: CASSLRGSAGEQYF. The full variable domain, rest sourced from reference TRBV28 and TRBJ2-7, is DVKVTQSSRYLVKRTGEKVFLECVQDMDHENMFWYRQDPGLGLRLIYFSYDVKMKEKGDIPEGYSVSREKKERFSLILESASTNQTSMYLCASSLRGSAGEQYFGPGTRLTVT.

In this sample, this clone turned up once. V and J are TRBV7-9 and TRBJ2-7, with 9 positions matching TRBD1. The ends lost 1 base at V and 3 bases at J; junction bases unmatched: 4. Per the germline V gene, CDR1 is SEHNR and CDR2 is FQNEAQ (reference sequence). The CDR3 length is 15 residues. Here the CDR3 DNA reads TGTGCCAGCAGCTTAGAGACGGACAGGGGCTACGAGCAGTACTTC. Translation: CASSLETDRGYEQYF.